The rows below give T cell receptor beta chains drawn from one sample of a study of graft-versus-host responses after intestinal transplantation. TCRdb's table, derived via immunoSEQ multiplex PCR, lists solely in-frame clones and lacks some. The profile shows 130,000 to 150,000 clones, roughly 91% of them singletons. The antigens these receptors bind are not known. This sample comprised unstimulated CD4+ T cells sorted from spleen or lymph node cells, obtained before intestinal transplant. The source is a human donor who received an intestinal transplant. Each CDR3 is given with its conserved first and last residue. The D gene is left open where the match is weak. Size is stated for part of the rows, as once, few or many counts, or as a class when the clone is expanded.

V	D	size	J	CDR3	DNA
TRBV28	TRBD2	.	TRBJ2-7	CASSPGGDSYEQYF	TGTGCCAGCAGTCCCGGGGGGGATTCGTACGAGCAGTACTTC
TRBV18	TRBD1	.	TRBJ1-5	CASSPDRAKPQHF	TGTGCCAGCTCACCAGACAGGGCAAAGCCCCAGCATTTT
TRBV6-1	.	.	TRBJ2-7	CASGLGAYEQYF	TGTGCCAGCGGGCTAGGAGCCTACGAGCAGTACTTC
TRBV14	.	once	TRBJ1-2	CASSQEIWNYGYTF	TGTGCCAGCAGCCAAGAGATATGGAACTATGGCTACACCTTC
TRBV6-6	TRBD1	.	TRBJ1-1	CASSTRTGPSEAFF	TGTGCCAGCAGTACCCGGACAGGGCCATCGGAAGCTTTCTTT
TRBV27	TRBD2	.	TRBJ2-6	CASRRAGGTGANVLTF	TGTGCCAGCAGACGAGCGGGAGGGACTGGGGCCAACGTCCTGACTTTC
TRBV9	TRBD1	.	TRBJ1-2	CASSESEQGAVSYGYTF	TGTGCCAGCAGCGAGAGCGAACAGGGGGCTGTAAGCTATGGCTACACCTTC
TRBV30	.	.	TRBJ1-3	CAWRRRGSGNTIYF	TGTGCCTGGAGGAGGAGGGGCTCTGGAAACACCATATATTTT
TRBV7-8	TRBD2	.	TRBJ2-7	CASSSSSGSEQYF	TGTGCCAGCAGCTCTTCTAGCGGGAGCGAGCAGTACTTC
TRBV7-9	.	.	TRBJ1-3	CASSLTGGGNTIYF	TGTGCCAGCAGCTTGACAGGAGGGGGAAACACCATATATTTT
TRBV19	.	.	TRBJ2-3	CASSIAGGEDTQYF	TGTGCCAGTAGTATAGCGGGGGGCGAGGATACGCAGTATTTT
TRBV28	.	.	TRBJ2-4	CASRRDDKNIQYF	TGTGCCAGCAGAAGGGACGACAAAAACATTCAGTACTTC
TRBV28	TRBD2	.	TRBJ2-5	CASRLAGAGETQYF	TGTGCCAGCAGACTAGCGGGAGCAGGTGAGACCCAGTACTTC
TRBV15	.	.	TRBJ2-5	CATSNRDTQETQYF	TGTGCCACCAGCAACCGGGACACCCAAGAGACCCAGTACTTC
TRBV14	TRBD1	.	TRBJ2-7	CASSRQGTYEQYF	TGTGCCAGCAGCCGACAGGGAACTTACGAGCAGTACTTC
TRBV28	.	.	TRBJ2-7	CASSLVGSLGYEQYF	TGTGCCAGCAGTTTGGTTGGCAGCCTAGGCTACGAGCAGTACTTC
TRBV6-4	.	.	TRBJ2-1	CASSDQTQKRQFF	TGTGCCAGCAGTGATCAGACACAAAAGAGGCAGTTCTTC
TRBV18	.	.	TRBJ2-7	CASSPLGQPHEQYF	TGTGCCAGCTCACCCCTCGGACAGCCCCACGAGCAGTACTTC
TRBV18	TRBD1	.	TRBJ1-1	CASSPTGTGGTEAFF	TGTGCCAGCTCACCAACCGGGACAGGGGGCACTGAAGCTTTCTTT
TRBV18	.	once	TRBJ2-5	CASSPPGGETQYF	TGTGCCAGCTCACCACCGGGGGGAGAGACCCAGTACTTC
TRBV2	TRBD2	.	TRBJ2-7	CASTLAGAGVEQYF	TGTGCCAGCACCTTAGCGGGAGCCGGAGTCGAGCAGTACTTC
TRBV21-1	.	once	TRBJ1-1	CASSTYRGMNTEAFF	TGTGCCAGCAGCACCTACAGGGGAATGAACACTGAAGCTTTCTTT
TRBV19	.	.	TRBJ2-5	CASSIGQSSGTQYF	TGTGCCAGTAGTATCGGGCAGTCCTCAGGGACCCAGTACTTC
TRBV5-1	.	.	TRBJ2-3	CASSIAVTDTQYF	TGCGCCAGCAGTATCGCAGTCACAGATACGCAGTATTTT
TRBV6-5	.	.	TRBJ1-2	CASSYWAGAYGYTF	TGTGCCAGCAGTTATTGGGCCGGGGCCTATGGCTACACCTTC
TRBV28	.	few	TRBJ2-7	CASSLGGSEQYF	TGTGCCAGCAGTTTGGGCGGCTCCGAGCAGTACTTC
TRBV4-3	.	.	TRBJ1-5	CASSQDRLNQPQHF	TGCGCCAGCAGCCAAGACAGGCTCAATCAGCCCCAGCATTTT
TRBV18	TRBD1	.	TRBJ1-4	CASSPRDRAREKLFF	TGTGCCAGCTCACCACGGGACAGGGCGAGGGAAAAACTGTTTTTT
TRBV11-2	TRBD2	.	TRBJ2-5	CASSYATSGSSETQYF	TGTGCCAGCAGCTACGCGACTAGCGGGAGTTCAGAGACCCAGTACTTC
TRBV5-4	.	.	TRBJ2-7	CASSLAGSPSYEQYF	TGTGCCAGCAGCTTGGCGGGTAGTCCCTCCTACGAGCAGTACTTC
TRBV18	.	.	TRBJ1-1	CASSPGDRSEAFF	TGTGCCAGCTCACCAGGGGACCGGAGTGAAGCTTTCTTT
TRBV30	.	.	TRBJ1-1	CAWDGRRYTEAFF	TGTGCCTGGGACGGTAGGCGCTACACTGAAGCTTTCTTT
TRBV28	.	.	TRBJ2-7	CASLNTYEQYF	TGTGCCAGCCTTAATACCTACGAGCAGTACTTC
TRBV29-1	.	once	TRBJ2-1	CSVIFQGVIINEQFF	TGCAGCGTTATATTCCAGGGAGTGATAATCAATGAGCAGTTCTTC
TRBV5-1	TRBD2	.	TRBJ2-7	CASSAGTSGAYEQYF	TGCGCCAGCAGCGCCGGGACTAGCGGGGCCTACGAGCAGTACTTC
TRBV27	TRBD1	.	TRBJ2-3	CASSFRGQGTRDTQYF	TGTGCCAGCAGTTTCCGTGGACAGGGGACGCGGGATACGCAGTATTTT
TRBV18	.	.	TRBJ1-4	CASSPPSRDEKLFF	TGTGCCAGCTCACCACCGTCCCGGGATGAAAAACTGTTTTTT